A single sample gave rise to the 9 T cell receptor beta chains below, sequenced in a study of shared clonotypes between healthy human individuals. Clones were read by immunoSEQ multiplex PCR, and TCRdb kept only the in-frame ones, dropping some. Counted here are about 2.4 million clones, 90% to 95% occurring once; the ten biggest clones make up roughly 0.36%. Sequenced sample: naive CD4+ T cells from PBMCs. The subset is: CD45RA+ positively selected. The receptors here all came from a man younger than 35 in good health. Some clones in this sample may be carry-over from other donors' samples.

For this clone: A read error may produce the germline difference seen at one junction end. The chain uses TRBV23-1 and TRBJ2-5; D not certain. TRBV23-1 is flagged as an ORF with uncertain function. The CDR3 extends over 16 amino acids. CDR3 coding DNA: TGCGCCAGCAGTCCCCCCGCAATAGGCAGTCAAGGGACCCAGTACTTC. It specifies CASSPPAIGSQGTQYF.

This chain joins TRBV6-6 and TRBJ1-2, with D unclear. The CDR3 consists of 13 residues. Per germline, CDR1 MNHNY and CDR2 SVGAGI (reference sequence). The germline V and J ends were trimmed by 8 bases and 7 bases, with 17 bases remaining between them. The CDR3 nucleotides are TGTGCCAGCGCAGCCCCACAGCGGGGTGGCTACACCTTC. Its protein product is CASAAPQRGGYTF.

J is TRBJ1-6 and V is TRBV18; TRBD1 aligns across 8 bases. The CDR3 sequence is 14 residues long. CDR1 is KGHSH and CDR2 is LQKENI in the germline V gene. V shed 3 bases, J shed 9 bases, and the junction held 4 bases outside the gene matches. CDR3 amino acids: CASSPDREGSPLHF. The CDR3 bases are TGTGCCAGCTCACCGGACAGGGAGGGTTCACCCCTCCACTTT.

The V gene is TRBV18, the J gene TRBJ2-7; TRBD1 aligns across 8 bases. The V gene's germline CDR1 is KGHSH and CDR2 LQKENI. The CDR3 consists of 15 residues. After removal of 6 bases from V and 0 bases from J, the junction contained 7 bases not matched to a gene. The CDR3 protein is CASSLGQAHSYEQYF. CDR3 nucleotides: TGTGCCAGCTCCCTGGGACAGGCCCACTCCTACGAGCAGTACTTC.

Details on this clone: The same CDR3 can be traced to other DNA sequences in this sample. The chain uses TRBV28 and TRBJ2-5, with 7 positions matching TRBD1. This CDR3 contains 13 residues. V gave up 6 bases and J gave up 2 bases; unmatched junction bases: 3. In germline, CDR1 is MDHEN, CDR2 SYDVKM. The CDR3 here is CASRRGLQETQYF. DNA of the CDR3: TGTGCCAGCAGGAGGGGGCTGCAAGAGACCCAGTACTTC.

The V and J genes are TRBV28 and TRBJ1-3; 8 bases are shared with TRBD1. CDR1 is MDHEN and CDR2 is SYDVKM in the germline V gene. There are 13 residues in the CDR3. Germline trimming cut 5 bases from V and 8 bases from J; bases unmatched to any gene: 5. The DNA for the CDR3 is TGTGCCAGCAGTAGGACAGGGATAGACACCATATATTTT. This codes for CASSRTGIDTIYF.

This chain connects TRBV28 to TRBJ2-1, with TRBD2 matching over 12 bases. The CDR3 consists of 16 residues. CDR1 is MDHEN, CDR2 SYDVKM, per germline. The ends lost 6 bases at V and 6 bases at J; junction bases unmatched: 9. The CDR3 is CASRLRLAGDTNEQFF. CDR3 sequence (DNA): TGTGCCAGCAGGCTAAGACTAGCGGGAGATACCAATGAGCAGTTCTTC.

The chain employs TRBV5-1 and TRBJ2-2; TRBD2 matches 8 bases. The CDR3 loop spans 16 amino acids. Germline V gene sequence: CDR1 SGHRS, CDR2 YFSETQ. V trimming: 2 bases; J trimming: 4 bases; junction bases outside the gene matches: 7. This CDR3 is CASSFGGRSGTGELFF. In nucleotides, the CDR3 is TGCGCCAGCAGCTTCGGCGGGAGGTCGGGCACCGGGGAGCTGTTTTTT.

The chain links TRBV11-3 to TRBJ2-1; 12 bases map to TRBD2. The CDR3 is 17 residues long. CDR1 is SGHNT and CDR2 is YENEEA in the germline V gene. Losses at the gene ends were 5 bases for V and 0 bases for J; bases not matched to a gene: 5. CDR3 protein: CASSGLAGQYSYNEQFF. The CDR3 DNA is TGTGCCAGCAGCGGACTAGCGGGACAATACTCCTACAATGAGCAGTTCTTC. Full variable domain (remainder filled in from reference TRBV11-3 and TRBJ2-1): EAGVVQSPRYKIIEKKQPVAFWCNPISGHNTLYWYLQNLGQGPELLIRYENEEAVDDSQLPKDRFSAERLKGVDSTLKIQPAELGDSAVYLCASSGLAGQYSYNEQFFGPGTRLTVL.